This is a list of T cell receptor beta chains from one sample in a study of OX40 agonist ivuxolimab in advanced cancers. Only in-frame clones appear in the TCRdb table, and some are missing; sequencing was by immunoSEQ multiplex PCR. The sample yields under 75,000 clones, roughly nine tenths seen once. The sample was CD4+ or CD8+ T cells sorted from blood, taken in a trial of the OX40 agonist ivuxolimab. These receptors were obtained from an adult with an advanced solid tumor such as melanoma, head and neck, liver or kidney cancer. Both conserved end residues are part of each CDR3. Each record gives: J gene, V gene, clone size, D gene, CDR3 DNA, CDR3 protein. D genes are given only for firm matches. Size values are once, few and many counts, or a class for expanded clones, and some rows have none.

TRBJ2-7,TRBV5-6,NA,NA,TGTGCCAGCAGCTTGAGAGGGGTTGGTTACGAGCAGTACTTC,CASSLRGVGYEQYF
TRBJ1-2,TRBV29-1,once,TRBD1,TGCAGCGACGGGACAGGGAACTATGGCTACACCTTC,CSDGTGNYGYTF
TRBJ1-1,TRBV9,NA,NA,TGTGCCAGCAGCGTTGGAGGGTCTAATGAAGCTTTCTTT,CASSVGGSNEAFF
TRBJ1-5,TRBV28,NA,NA,TGTGCCAGCAGATCATATAGCAATCAGCCCCAGCATTTT,CASRSYSNQPQHF
TRBJ1-4,TRBV10-3,NA,NA,TGTGCCATCAGTCTCAGGGAAGGTGAAAAACTGTTTTTT,CAISLREGEKLFF
TRBJ2-3,TRBV19,NA,TRBD1,TGTGCCAGTATGAGGACAGGGCGAGCGGAAGATACGCAGTATTTT,CASMRTGRAEDTQYF
TRBJ2-2,TRBV5-4,NA,TRBD2,TGTGCCAGCAGCCCCACCCCGGGACTAGCCGGGGAGCTGTTTTTT,CASSPTPGLAGELFF
TRBJ1-5,TRBV7-8,few,TRBD1,TGTGCCAGCAGCCTCCGTCCCCGGGACAGGACTAATCAGCCCCAGCATTTT,CASSLRPRDRTNQPQHF
TRBJ1-2,TRBV10-3,NA,TRBD1,TGTGCCATCAGTGACCGGGGACAGGGAGCCGGCTACACCTTC,CAISDRGQGAGYTF
TRBJ1-2,TRBV4-3,few,NA,TGCGCCAGCAGCCAAGAGCCGGGGAACTTCTATGGCTACACCTTC,CASSQEPGNFYGYTF
TRBJ2-3,TRBV6-5,NA,NA,TGTGCCAGCCGACGGGACCTCACAGATACGCAGTATTTT,CASRRDLTDTQYF
TRBJ1-2,TRBV7-2,NA,NA,TGTGCCAGCGAACAGGGAGGCATAGCCTATGGCTACACCTTC,CASEQGGIAYGYTF
TRBJ2-2,TRBV10-3,NA,TRBD1,TGTGCCATCAAACGGGGACAGGGCGCCGGGGAGCTGTTTTTT,CAIKRGQGAGELFF
TRBJ1-1,TRBV6-1,NA,NA,TGTGCCAGCATCGACAGACCGAACACTGAAGCTTTCTTT,CASIDRPNTEAFF
TRBJ1-1,TRBV28,few,TRBD1,TGTGCCACAGGGGGCCGGGAGGCCATGAAAGCTTTCTTT,CATGGREAMKAFF
TRBJ1-2,TRBV11-2,NA,NA,TGTGCCAGCAGCTCTTCCTCGGGATATGGCTACACCTTC,CASSSSSGYGYTF
TRBJ2-3,TRBV6-5,NA,NA,TGTGCCAGCAGTTACTTGGGAACGAACACAGATACGCAGTATTTT,CASSYLGTNTDTQYF
TRBJ2-1,TRBV9,NA,NA,TGTGCCAGCAGCTACCGGGACTTCTCCCCCAATGAGCAGTTCTTC,CASSYRDFSPNEQFF
TRBJ1-2,TRBV18,NA,NA,TGTGCCAGCTCACCATCAGGGGACGGCTACACCTTC,CASSPSGDGYTF
TRBJ2-2,TRBV5-8,NA,NA,TGTGCCAGCAGCCCCCAGGGTACGAACACCGGGGAGCTGTTTTTT,CASSPQGTNTGELFF
TRBJ1-2,TRBV5-4,NA,NA,TGTGCCAGCAGCTTAGAGAAGTCCTATGGCTACACCTTC,CASSLEKSYGYTF
TRBJ1-4,TRBV7-6,NA,NA,TGTGCCAGCAGGTCCAGGGGAACTAATGAAAAACTGTTTTTT,CASRSRGTNEKLFF
TRBJ1-2,TRBV4-2,NA,TRBD1,TGTGCCAGCAGCCCCTGGGACAGGGAAGATGGCTACACCTTC,CASSPWDREDGYTF
TRBJ2-4,TRBV10-2,NA,TRBD1,TGCGCCAGCAGCGTCGGGACAGTCGGGCAAAACATTCAGTACTTC,CASSVGTVGQNIQYF
TRBJ2-1,TRBV27,few,TRBD2,TGTGCCAGCAGTTCTCTAGCGGGGGGGGGTGAGCAGTTCTTC,CASSSLAGGGEQFF
TRBJ2-4,TRBV4-1,NA,TRBD2,TGCGCCAGCAGCCAAGGGACTAGCGGGAGTGGTGCCAAAAACATTCAGTACTTC,CASSQGTSGSGAKNIQYF
TRBJ2-1,TRBV27,NA,TRBD2,TGTGCCAGCAGTTTTCCTAGCGGCAATGAGCAGTTCTTC,CASSFPSGNEQFF
TRBJ1-3,TRBV9,NA,NA,TGTGCCAGCAGCGTAGGTCCAGGAATAGGGAACACCATATATTTT,CASSVGPGIGNTIYF
TRBJ2-3,TRBV29-1,once,TRBD2,TGCAGCGTTCTCGAAAGGGTCCCGGGAGGGGCGCAGTATTTT,CSVLERVPGGAQYF
TRBJ1-2,TRBV18,few,TRBD1,TGTGCCAGCTCCCAAAGGGGGCCGGACTATGGCTACACCTTC,CASSQRGPDYGYTF
TRBJ2-5,TRBV19,NA,NA,TGTGCCAGTAGTGTGGACAGCCAAGAGACCCAGTACTTC,CASSVDSQETQYF